Listed here is a single TCR beta chain. This clone occurred a few times. Its antigen target is currently unknown. No much larger clone is present one base from it, and per-base qualities are unavailable. The sample is drawn from a study of radiotherapy plus CTLA-4 blockade in lung cancer (dated by TCRdb to between 2018 and 2020). For the study in its entirety: Among enrolled patients, about 19% had an objective response and 31% reached disease control.

The study tested focal radiation therapy combined with CTLA-4 blockade (ipilimumab) in patients with chemo-refractory metastatic non-small-cell lung cancer. Per the germline V gene (reference sequence), SGHNT is the CDR1 and YYREEE is the CDR2. The CDR3 measures 14 amino acids from cysteine to phenylalanine. Only the CDR3 portion is preserved as DNA: 42 bases, with reading frame beginning at the first base. At the junction V is shortened by 4 bases and J by 5 bases; bases outside the gene matches: 7. Findings and caveats that apply to the study as a whole: Increased serum interferon-beta after radiation, together with early dynamic changes in blood T cell clones, were reported to be the strongest predictors of response. After treatment with radiotherapy and ipilimumab, TCR clones that came from tumors expanded in the peripheral blood.

Library prep was done by the immunoSEQ multiplex PCR assay. TCRdb took this table from immuneACCESS and kept in-frame rearrangements with V and J called. Such tables lack part of the clones; where checked against another copy, unresolved V genes explain under half of the gap, and the rest is unexplained. This sample holds about 59,000 clones; almost 85% were observed only once. In total, the top ten clones hold around 6% of the sample. The sequence came from a human donor with non-small cell lung cancer whose response to radiotherapy plus ipilimumab could not be evaluated. The chain couples TRBV5-4 to TRBJ1-1; 8 junctional bases match TRBD1. The material was peripheral blood, obtained from a patient treated with radiotherapy plus ipilimumab. The CDR3 protein is CASSVQGVLTEAFF. The bases read TGTGCCAGCAGCGTACAGGGGGTGTTGACTGAAGCTTTCTTT. The CDR3, completed at both ends by the reference TRBV5-4 and TRBJ1-1 genes, gives the full variable domain ETGVTQSPTHLIKTRGQQVTLRCSSQSGHNTVSWYQQALGQGPQFIFQYYREEENGRGNFPPRFSGLQFPNYSSELNVNALELDDSALYLCASSVQGVLTEAFFGQGTRLTVV.